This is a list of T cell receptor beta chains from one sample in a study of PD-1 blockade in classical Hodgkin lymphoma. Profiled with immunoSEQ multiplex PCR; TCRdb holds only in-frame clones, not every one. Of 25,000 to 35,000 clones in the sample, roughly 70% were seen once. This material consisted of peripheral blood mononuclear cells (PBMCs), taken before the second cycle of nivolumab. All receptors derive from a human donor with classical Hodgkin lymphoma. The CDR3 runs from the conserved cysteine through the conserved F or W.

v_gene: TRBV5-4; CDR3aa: CASSPGQIFTGELFF
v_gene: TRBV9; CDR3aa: CASSARATHSTGELFF
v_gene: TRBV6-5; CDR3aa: CASSYTHLTVNYGYTF
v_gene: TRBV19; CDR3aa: CASSIPGIVVDKFF
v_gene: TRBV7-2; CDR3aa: CASSLVAGAGGAGEQFF
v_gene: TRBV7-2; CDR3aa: CASSLRGLNTEAFF
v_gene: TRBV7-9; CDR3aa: CASSLGQGQTEKLFF
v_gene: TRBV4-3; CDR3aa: CASSQDLTGTAQGRELFF
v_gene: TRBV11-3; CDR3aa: CASSQTGEYNEQYF
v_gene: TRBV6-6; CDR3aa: CASSYIGYTEAFF
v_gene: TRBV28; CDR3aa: CASSSYENTEAFF
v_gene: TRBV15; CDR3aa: CATSPRDRGTGELFF
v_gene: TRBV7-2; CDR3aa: CASSSTSGGPYEQYF
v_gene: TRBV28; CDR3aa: CASSRIDRDSYGYTF
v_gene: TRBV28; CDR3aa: CASKGTGNHEQYF
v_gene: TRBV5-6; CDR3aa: CASSYGLPLLTSTDTQYF
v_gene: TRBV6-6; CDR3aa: CASRGTGGKANTEAFF
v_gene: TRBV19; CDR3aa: CASRGTVTYGYTF
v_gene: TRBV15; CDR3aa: CATSPRTTNEKLFF
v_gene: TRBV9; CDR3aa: CASSPSRAKHSPLHF
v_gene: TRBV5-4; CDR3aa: CASSAGQGRTGANVLTF
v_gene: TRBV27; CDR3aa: CASSLGYPTNYGYTF
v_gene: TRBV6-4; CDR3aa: CASSLSANTEAFF
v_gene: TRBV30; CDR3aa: CAWMRDWVGNEQFF
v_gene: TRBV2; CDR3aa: CASSEGSSGLYEQYF
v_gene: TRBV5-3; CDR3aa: CASSYQADTEAFF
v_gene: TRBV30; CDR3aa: CAWSRSVPNTGELFF